Listed below are T cell receptor beta chains from one sample, sequenced in a study of blood T cells in healthy people across ages. TCRdb recomputed calls from the 5' RACE reads with MiXCR, one row per CDR3 protein. This sample yields some 900,000 distinct CDR3 sequences, of which under 50% are seen a single time; under 15% belongs to the top ten. The sample taken for sequencing was blood. These receptor sequences come from a man aged 30-40 years in good health. CDR3s include the opening cysteine and the closing phenylalanine or tryptophan. D genes are given only for firm matches. Rows give clone size only sometimes, using once, few, many, or a class for an expanded clone.

CDR3 protein	CDR3 DNA	clone size	V gene	J gene	D gene
CASNTGLAKETQYF	TGTGCCAGCAATACGGGACTAGCAAAAGAGACCCAGTACTTC	few	TRBV2	TRBJ2-5	TRBD2
CASSLGQGSWNSPLHF	TGCGCCAGCAGCTTGGGACAGGGGAGTTGGAATTCACCCCTCCACTTT	once	TRBV5-1	TRBJ1-6	TRBD1
CASSVGPGGYEQYF	TGTGCCAGTAGTGTGGGCCCCGGCGGTTACGAGCAGTACTTC	-	TRBV19	TRBJ2-7	-
CASSGLAGSNNEQFF	TGTGCCAGCAGCGGGCTAGCGGGGAGCAACAATGAGCAGTTCTTC	many	TRBV7-2	TRBJ2-1	TRBD2
CASSSTGVSRDTQYF	TGCGCCAGCAGCTCTACAGGGGTTAGCCGAGATACGCAGTATTTT	-	TRBV5-1	TRBJ2-3	TRBD1
CASRPRDRTYEQYF	TGTGCCAGTAGGCCGAGGGACAGAACCTACGAGCAGTACTTC	-	TRBV19	TRBJ2-7	TRBD1
CASSQDKKAGNPQHF	TGTGCCAGCAGCCAAGATAAAAAGGCAGGGAATCCCCAGCATTTT	many	TRBV3-1	TRBJ1-5	-
CASRQGGTEAFF	TGTGCCAGCAGACAGGGTGGGACTGAAGCTTTCTTT	many	TRBV12-3/TRBV12-4	TRBJ1-1	-
CASAHGGSGGTSTDTQYF	TGCGCCAGCGCCCATGGTGGTAGCGGGGGAACTAGCACAGATACGCAGTATTTT	few	TRBV4-1	TRBJ2-3	TRBD2
CASSTKDRSLYEQYF	TGTGCCAGCAGTACCAAGGACAGGTCCCTTTACGAGCAGTACTTC	-	TRBV28	TRBJ2-7	TRBD1
CASSQELGQGNSPLHF	TGTGCCAGCAGCCAGGAATTGGGGCAGGGGAATTCACCCCTCCACTTT	few	TRBV4-2	TRBJ1-6	-
CASSYSYLYGYTF	TGTGCCAGCAGTTACTCGTATCTTTATGGCTACACCTTC	-	TRBV6-2/TRBV6-3	TRBJ1-2	-
CSAPGRKKSDTQYF	TGCAGTGCCCCGGGCCGCAAGAAATCAGATACGCAGTATTTT	-	TRBV20-1	TRBJ2-3	-
CASSPMVGSYNEQFF	TGTGCCAGCAGCCCAATGGTGGGCTCCTACAATGAGCAGTTCTTC	few	TRBV7-9	TRBJ2-1	-
CASSYVSASNTGELFF	TGTGCCAGCAGTTATGTAAGTGCCTCGAACACCGGGGAGCTGTTTTTT	-	TRBV6-2/TRBV6-3	TRBJ2-2	-
CASSPTQGDDGYTF	TGTGCCAGCAGCCCGACACAGGGGGACGATGGCTACACCTTC	many	TRBV7-3	TRBJ1-2	TRBD1
CAGSGTGTYEQYF	TGTGCCGGCAGTGGGACAGGAACCTACGAGCAGTACTTC	-	TRBV6-2/TRBV6-3	TRBJ2-7	TRBD1
CATSDPRLAGDNEQFF	TGTGCCACCAGTGATCCGAGACTAGCGGGGGACAATGAGCAGTTCTTC	once	TRBV24-1	TRBJ2-1	TRBD2
CASSQERGATYNEQFF	TGCGCCAGCAGCCAAGAACGGGGGGCTACCTACAATGAGCAGTTCTTC	-	TRBV4-3	TRBJ2-1	-
CASSQFKETQYF	TGTGCCAGCAGCCAATTTAAGGAGACCCAGTACTTC	-	TRBV3-1	TRBJ2-5	-
CASSPPPGQGAPYEQYF	TGTGCCAGCAGTCCCCCACCGGGACAGGGGGCGCCTTACGAGCAGTACTTC	-	TRBV12-3/TRBV12-4	TRBJ2-7	TRBD1
CASSSPGQVDEQFF	TGCGCCAGCAGCTCCCCGGGACAAGTCGATGAGCAGTTCTTC	few	TRBV5-1	TRBJ2-1	-
CASSLEGSGLSGYTF	TGCGCCAGCAGCTTGGAAGGATCGGGACTTTCGGGCTACACCTTC	-	TRBV5-1	TRBJ1-2	-
CATSARQGTNEKLFF	TGTGCCACCAGCGCCAGACAGGGAACTAATGAAAAACTGTTTTTT	-	TRBV15	TRBJ1-4	TRBD1
CASSLMGEQYF	TGTGCCAGCAGCCTCATGGGGGAGCAGTACTTC	few	TRBV7-2	TRBJ2-7	-
CASSGERATNEKLFF	TGTGCCAGCAGCGGGGAGCGCGCAACTAATGAAAAACTGTTTTTT	-	TRBV7-9	TRBJ1-4	-
CASSQPSGGGETQYF	TGTGCCAGCAGCCAACCTAGCGGGGGAGGAGAGACCCAGTACTTC	-	TRBV4-2	TRBJ2-5	TRBD2
CASSSGLAGITSYEQYF	TGTGCCAGCAGCTCAGGACTAGCGGGGATCACCTCCTACGAGCAGTACTTC	few	TRBV7-6	TRBJ2-7	TRBD2
CASSERRTRVGEKLFF	TGTGCCAGCAGTGAAAGGAGGACAAGGGTGGGTGAAAAACTGTTTTTT	-	TRBV25-1	TRBJ1-4	-
CATSDDRVFYGYTF	TGTGCCACCAGTGATGACAGGGTGTTCTATGGCTACACCTTC	-	TRBV24-1	TRBJ1-2	TRBD1
CSARSNRASGGRSNTGELFF	TGCAGTGCCCGTTCGAACAGGGCTAGCGGGGGGCGATCGAACACCGGGGAGCTGTTTTTT	-	TRBV20-1	TRBJ2-2	TRBD2
CASSLSAFSASYEQYF	TGTGCCAGCAGCTTATCGGCATTTAGCGCCTCCTACGAGCAGTACTTC	few	TRBV7-2	TRBJ2-7	-
CAWSVSGTNYGYTF	TGTGCCTGGAGTGTAAGCGGCACTAACTATGGCTACACATTC	-	TRBV30	TRBJ1-2	-
CASSYQAGANSPLHF	TGTGCCAGCAGTTACCAGGCGGGGGCTAATTCACCCCTCCACTTT	once	TRBV6-5	TRBJ1-6	-
CASSVDGGRGYTF	TGTGCCAGCAGTGTTGATGGAGGTCGGGGCTACACCTTC	-	TRBV27	TRBJ1-2	-
CASSLLQGATEAFF	TGTGCCAGCAGCTTACTACAGGGGGCAACTGAAGCTTTCTTT	-	TRBV11-3	TRBJ1-1	TRBD1
CASGYRGLNTQYF	TGTGCCAGCGGATACAGGGGGCTTAATACGCAGTATTTT	-	TRBV7-2	TRBJ2-3	TRBD1
CSVETSGGRRWENIQYF	TGCAGCGTCGAGACTAGCGGGGGGCGAAGGTGGGAAAACATTCAGTACTTC	-	TRBV29-1	TRBJ2-4	TRBD2
CASSPFQGRGADTQYF	TGTGCCAGCAGCCCCTTCCAGGGGAGGGGCGCAGATACGCAGTATTTT	many	TRBV4-2	TRBJ2-3	-
CASSHRGDEQFF	TGTGCCAGCAGCCATCGTGGGGATGAGCAGTTCTTC	-	TRBV3-1	TRBJ2-1	-
CASSSPGGQVNEQFF	TGTGCCAGCAGTTCCCCGGGGGGCCAGGTCAATGAGCAGTTCTTC	few	TRBV6-2/TRBV6-3	TRBJ2-1	-
CAWRRTRGEKLFF	TGTGCCTGGAGACGAACCAGAGGGGAAAAACTGTTTTTT	-	TRBV30	TRBJ1-4	-
CASTPPKPNIQYF	TGTGCCAGCACCCCTCCTAAGCCAAACATTCAGTACTTC	-	TRBV28	TRBJ2-4	-
CASSRLAGANEQYF	TGTGCCAGCAGCCGACTAGCGGGGGCCAATGAGCAGTACTTC	few	TRBV3-1	TRBJ2-5	TRBD2
CASSQGTGAGTDTQYF	TGTGCCAGCAGCCAAGGAACGGGGGCAGGCACAGATACGCAGTATTTT	-	TRBV4-2	TRBJ2-3	-
CASRLGQGSNQPQHF	TGCGCCAGCAGACTCGGACAGGGGAGCAATCAGCCCCAGCATTTT	-	TRBV4-1	TRBJ1-5	TRBD1
CASSPQGGDEQYF	TGTGCCAGCAGCCCACAGGGGGGCGACGAGCAGTACTTC	few	TRBV5-4	TRBJ2-7	TRBD1
CASSPGQPPNNEQFF	TGTGCCAGCTCACCTGGACAGCCTCCTAACAATGAGCAGTTCTTC	-	TRBV18	TRBJ2-1	-